The present entry profiles one T cell receptor (beta chain) with its context. The target antigen is unknown. This CDR3 has 15 amino acids. Germline-derived CDR1 and CDR2 are SGHDT and YYEEEE. V was clipped by 0 bases and J by 3 bases, with 10 bases between them. The repertoire was sequenced with immunoSEQ multiplex PCR; TCRdb's copy has only in-frame clones and lacks some. The sample holds some 2,100,000 clones, approximately 96% seen once. The sample originates from a study of shared clonotypes between healthy human individuals. General study findings and limits: Naive subsets tended to show greater estimated richness than memory subsets.

The sequence came from a man younger than 35 in good health. The sequencing sample was made of naive CD4+ T cells sorted from blood. The subset: CD45RA+ positively selected. The gene calls are TRBV5-6 and TRBJ2-1, with D possibly matching TRBD1 (6 bases). CDR3 residues: CASSLEGVLYNEQFF. CDR3 coding DNA: TGTGCCAGCAGCTTGGAGGGGGTCCTCTACAATGAGCAGTTCTTC.